What follows describes a single T cell receptor (beta chain). What this receptor recognizes is not known. No much larger clonotype is one base removed from it; base qualities were not supplied. The collaborating institutions used their own protocols to collect whole blood in K2EDTA tubes. For TCRbeta analysis, collaborators shipped samples in one of three forms: frozen whole blood, isolated PBMCs, or DNA extracted from either of those sample types. This specimen belongs to a study of blood T cell repertoires in COVID-19 (dated by TCRdb to 2018 to 2021). For the study in its entirety: Samples from collaborators originated in the United States, Italy and Spain and spanned both the acute and convalescent phases of COVID-19. The repertoires were released in a freely available public database intended as a resource for research on the immune response to SARS-CoV-2. The prospective study material was composed of cDNA or gDNA derived from T cells, B-cell-depleted T cells, or PBMCs. Where available, HLA class I and class II types were obtained from metadata supplied by the sample provider rather than from assay-based typing. The samples were drawn from two sources: the first 160 participants of the ongoing ImmuneRACE study, and 1,000 to 1,500 subjects contributed by 6 global collaborators. Nearly every sample came with metadata listing a de-identified subject ID, COVID-19 status, age in years and sex. Subjects who had been exposed to COVID-19, were actively infected with it, or had recovered from it provided the deeply sampled blood TCRbeta repertoires that made up the dataset. The research as a whole found: How much clinical and demographic metadata was included differed by source and by participant, and the metadata was provided uncurated.

The CDR3 starts with the cysteine, ends with the phenylalanine, and has 17 residues. The entry retains the CDR3 DNA only, 51 bases that are in frame from base 1. Trimming accounts for 4 bases at V and 7 bases at J, while the number of junction bases matched to no gene is 16. Sequences MGHRA (CDR1) and YSYEKL (CDR2) are obtained from the germline V gene. TCRbeta CDR3 regions were amplified from genomic DNA by means of the immunoSEQ Assay, a bias-controlled multiplex PCR. The authors processed their data as follows. The number of nucleated cells in each sample was estimated by amplification of reference gene primers within the assay. To quantify the absolute abundance of each unique TCRbeta CDR3 rearrangement, sequence reads were collapsed and filtered. Productive Simpson clonality was computed per sample as the square root of Simpson's diversity index over productive rearrangements. TCRdb took over this immuneACCESS table, retaining in-frame rearrangements with V and J assigned. Such tables are incomplete; in checked studies, under half of the missing clones stem from an unresolved V gene, and the remainder is unexplained. The V and J calls and clone size are taken from that table; D and trimming were inferred from the DNA. Here the sample has about 130,000 clones; about 91% occur a single time. The ten top clones hold 10% of the sample.

This clonotype was sampled from a man over 45 with acute or convalescent COVID-19. Recombination connected TRBV4-1 to TRBJ2-1; 7 bases in the middle match TRBD2. The sample consisted of peripheral blood. The CDR3 sequence is CASSRPTGVSGYNEQFF. The sequence in DNA is TGCGCCAGCAGCCGCCCTACCGGGGTTAGCGGGTATAATGAGCAGTTCTTC.